This T cell receptor (beta chain) stems from a study of cytomegalovirus exposure and HLA in healthy donors. Whole-study context: Most donors, approximately 82% of around 400 genotyped, fell in the Caucasian-associated ancestry cluster. Findings and limits, study-wide: Prediction of most subjects' HLA-A and HLA-B alleles by TCR beta sequences was reportedly accurate.

The V gene lost 8 bases and the J gene lost 3 bases, with 11 bases spanning the gap. The germline gives CDR1 ENHRY, CDR2 SYGVKD. The CDR3 totals 12 residues. With 60 Vbeta and 13 Jbeta primers, the PCR was carried out. Generated by immunoSEQ multiplex PCR, the TCRdb table keeps only in-frame clones and is missing some. The profile shows 200,000 or so clones, around 86% of them singletons. As concerns this clone: What it binds is unknown.

The V and J genes are TRBV10-3 and TRBJ2-7; D perhaps matches TRBD1 (6 bases). Material: PBMCs. The TCR originated in a man aged 40-49 years in good health and CMV-seropositive. CDR3 sequence: CAISNRDYEQYF. CDR3 coding DNA: TGTGCCATCTCAAACAGGGACTACGAGCAGTACTTC.